The sequence of this T cell receptor (beta chain) was determined in a study of T cells in Graves' hyperthyroidism and ophthalmopathy. Exclusion of patients followed from uncontrolled infection, other autoimmune disease, pregnancy or lactation. Using about 10 ml of fresh peripheral blood, PBMCs were prepared. From RNA transcripts, TCR beta CDR3 regions were amplified. The study used the HTBI primer set for a first-round RT-PCR of the TCR CDR3. One entry per CDR3 protein results from TCRdb running MiXCR on the multiplex PCR reads. The table has nearly 750,000 distinct CDR3 sequences, around 40% seen once. Regarding this clonotype: One base away lies a much larger clone, so this may be a sequencing read error.

Sequencing input: blood. This clonotype was obtained from a woman aged 40 to 55 with Graves' hyperthyroidism.

The CDR3 sequence is CASSGYHEQYF. The CDR3 bases are TGCGCCAGCAGTGGATACCACGAGCAGTACTTC. The gene calls are TRBV10-1 and TRBJ2-7; no definite D call. The V end was cut by 4 bases, the J end by 5 bases, with 6 bases between. Germline lookup yields CDR1 WNHNN and CDR2 SYGVQD (reference sequence). CDR3 length: 11 residues.